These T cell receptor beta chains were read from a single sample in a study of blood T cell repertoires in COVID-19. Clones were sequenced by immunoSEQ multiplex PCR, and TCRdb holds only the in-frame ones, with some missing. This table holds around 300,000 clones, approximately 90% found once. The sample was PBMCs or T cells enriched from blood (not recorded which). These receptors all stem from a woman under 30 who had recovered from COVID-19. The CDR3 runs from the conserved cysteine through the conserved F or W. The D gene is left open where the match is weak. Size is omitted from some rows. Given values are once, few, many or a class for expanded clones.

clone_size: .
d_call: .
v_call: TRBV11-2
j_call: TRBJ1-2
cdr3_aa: CASSPVNYGYTF
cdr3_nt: TGTGCCAGCAGCCCAGTTAACTATGGCTACACCTTC

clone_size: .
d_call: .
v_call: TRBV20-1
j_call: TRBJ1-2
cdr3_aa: CSASWGLFIGGYTF
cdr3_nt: TGCAGTGCTAGTTGGGGGCTGTTCATCGGCGGCTACACCTTC

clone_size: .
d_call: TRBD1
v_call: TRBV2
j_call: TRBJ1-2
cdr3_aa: CASSARGQGAYGYTF
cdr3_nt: TGTGCCAGCAGTGCCCGAGGACAGGGGGCTTATGGCTACACCTTC

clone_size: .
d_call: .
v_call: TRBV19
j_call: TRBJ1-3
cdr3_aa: CASNRQNSGNTIYF
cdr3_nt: TGTGCCAGCAACCGACAGAACTCTGGAAACACCATATATTTT

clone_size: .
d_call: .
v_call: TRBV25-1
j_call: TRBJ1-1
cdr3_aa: CASKGGVGAFF
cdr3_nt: TGTGCCAGCAAAGGGGGGGTGGGAGCTTTCTTT

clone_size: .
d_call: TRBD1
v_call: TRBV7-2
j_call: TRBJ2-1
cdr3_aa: CASSHPGQEMDEQFF
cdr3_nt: TGTGCCAGCAGCCATCCGGGACAGGAAATGGATGAGCAGTTCTTC

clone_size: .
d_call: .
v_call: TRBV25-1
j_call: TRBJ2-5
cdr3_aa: CASSELRQGKYF
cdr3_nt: TGTGCCAGCAGTGAATTAAGGCAGGGTAAGTACTTC

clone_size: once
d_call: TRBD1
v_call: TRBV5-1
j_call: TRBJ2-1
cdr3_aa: CASSLTPGQGYNEQFF
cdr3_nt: TGCGCCAGCAGCTTGACCCCCGGACAGGGTTACAATGAGCAGTTCTTC

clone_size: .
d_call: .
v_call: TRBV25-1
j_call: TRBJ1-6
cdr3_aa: CTQHPAGESSYNSPLHF
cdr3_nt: TGTACTCAGCACCCGGCAGGGGAAAGCTCCTATAATTCACCCCTCCACTTT

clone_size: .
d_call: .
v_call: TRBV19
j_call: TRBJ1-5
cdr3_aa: CASNSRGGNQPQHF
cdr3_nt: TGTGCCAGTAATTCCAGGGGAGGCAATCAGCCCCAGCATTTT

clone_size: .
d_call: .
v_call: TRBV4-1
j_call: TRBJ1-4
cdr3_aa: CASSQDNYRPEKLFF
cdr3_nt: TGCGCCAGCAGCCAAGATAATTACAGGCCAGAAAAACTGTTTTTT

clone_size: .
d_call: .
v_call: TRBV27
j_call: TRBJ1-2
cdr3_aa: CASSFGQMDGYTF
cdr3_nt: TGTGCCAGCAGTTTCGGACAGATGGATGGCTACACCTTC

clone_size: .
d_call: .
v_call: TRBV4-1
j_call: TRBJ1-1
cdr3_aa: CASSQASSRGSWTEAFF
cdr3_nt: TGCGCCAGCAGCCAAGCAAGCTCGCGGGGCTCGTGGACTGAAGCTTTCTTT

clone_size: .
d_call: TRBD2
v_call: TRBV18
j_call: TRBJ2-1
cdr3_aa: CASSPYPRGGSYNEQFF
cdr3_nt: TGTGCCAGCTCACCATATCCGCGGGGGGGCTCCTACAATGAGCAGTTCTTC

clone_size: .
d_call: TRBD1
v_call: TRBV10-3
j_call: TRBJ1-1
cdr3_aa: CAISGQGKAFF
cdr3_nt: TGTGCCATCAGTGGACAGGGAAAGGCTTTCTTT

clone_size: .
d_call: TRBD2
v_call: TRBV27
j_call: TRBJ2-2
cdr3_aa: CASSPLGGTGELFF
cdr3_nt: TGTGCCAGCAGTCCCCTCGGGGGGACCGGGGAGCTGTTTTTT

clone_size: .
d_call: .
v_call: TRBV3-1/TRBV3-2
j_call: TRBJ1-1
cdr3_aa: CASGTGGVSTEAFF
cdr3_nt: TGTGCCAGCGGCACAGGCGGCGTGAGTACTGAAGCTTTCTTT

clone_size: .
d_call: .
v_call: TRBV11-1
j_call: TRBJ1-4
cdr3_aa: CASSLSPGPNEKLFF
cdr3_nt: TGTGCCAGCAGCTTATCCCCAGGGCCTAATGAAAAACTGTTTTTT

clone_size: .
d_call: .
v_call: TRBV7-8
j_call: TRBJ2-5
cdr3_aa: CASRVGRGETQYF
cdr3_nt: TGTGCCAGCAGGGTAGGCCGGGGGGAGACCCAGTACTTC

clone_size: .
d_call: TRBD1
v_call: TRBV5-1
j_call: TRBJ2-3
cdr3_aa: CASSLEGQGADTQYF
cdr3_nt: TGCGCCAGCAGCTTGGAGGGACAGGGGGCAGATACGCAGTATTTT

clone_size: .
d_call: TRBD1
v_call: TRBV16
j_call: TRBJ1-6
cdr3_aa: CASSPPGTGHNSPLHF
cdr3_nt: TGTGCCAGCAGCCCCCCCGGGACAGGGCATAATTCACCCCTCCACTTT

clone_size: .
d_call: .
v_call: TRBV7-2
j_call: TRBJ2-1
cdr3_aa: CASSLGPVFYNEQFF
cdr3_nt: TGTGCCAGCAGCTTAGGCCCGGTCTTCTACAATGAGCAGTTCTTC

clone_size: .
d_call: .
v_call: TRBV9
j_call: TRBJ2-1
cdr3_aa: CASSAASLASNEQFF
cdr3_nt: TGTGCCAGCAGCGCCGCCTCACTAGCTTCGAATGAGCAGTTCTTC

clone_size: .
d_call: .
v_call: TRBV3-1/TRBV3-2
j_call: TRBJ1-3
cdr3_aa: CASSQGRKGFCRNTIYF
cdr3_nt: TGTGCCAGCAGCCAAGGTAGGAAGGGGTTCTGTCGAAACACCATATATTTT

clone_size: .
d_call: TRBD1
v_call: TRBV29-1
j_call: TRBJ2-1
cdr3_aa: CSVGTGGYNEQFF
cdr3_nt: TGCAGCGTTGGGACAGGGGGCTACAATGAGCAGTTCTTC

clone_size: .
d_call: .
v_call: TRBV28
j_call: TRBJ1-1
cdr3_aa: CASSSQGSAFF
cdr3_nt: TGTGCCAGCAGTTCCCAGGGTAGTGCTTTCTTT

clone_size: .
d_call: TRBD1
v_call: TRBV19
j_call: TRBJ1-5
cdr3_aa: CASSMGWGDRNQPQHF
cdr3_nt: TGTGCCAGTAGTATGGGGTGGGGGGACAGGAATCAGCCCCAGCATTTT

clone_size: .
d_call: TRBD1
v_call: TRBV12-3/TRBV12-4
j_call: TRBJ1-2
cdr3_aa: CASSFGTGVGYTF
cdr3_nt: TGTGCCAGCAGTTTCGGGACAGGGGTGGGCTACACCTTC